This TCR beta chain comes out of a study of blood T cell repertoires in COVID-19. Clinical histories supplied by participants themselves formed the basis of cohort assignment. The authors' processing: Reference gene primers were amplified, and this amplification served to estimate nucleated cell counts. This table comes from immunoSEQ multiplex PCR, and its TCRdb copy is limited to in-frame clones, with some not included. Clone size and V and J calls were adopted from that table, with D and trimming inferred from the DNA. The repertoire holds roughly 200,000 clones, about 91% seen once, with 10% in the top ten. Sequenced sample: PBMCs or T cells enriched from blood (not recorded which). This TCR derives from a man between 18 and 35 years old with acute COVID-19.

The CDR3 DNA sequence: TGTGCCAGCAGTTTCTTGCGGGAGAGGAGCGGGGAGCTGTTTTTT. Encoded protein: CASSFLRERSGELFF. The chain joins TRBV28 to TRBJ2-2; 7 bases agree with TRBD2. The CDR3 extends over 15 amino acids. Germline trimming cut 3 bases from V and 7 bases from J; bases unmatched to any gene: 8. CDR1 MDHEN and CDR2 SYDVKM come from the germline V gene. The variable domain in full, completed from reference TRBV28 and TRBJ2-2, reads DVKVTQSSRYLVKRTGEKVFLECVQDMDHENMFWYRQDPGLGLRLIYFSYDVKMKEKGDIPEGYSVSREKKERFSLILESASTNQTSMYLCASSFLRERSGELFFGEGSRLTVL.